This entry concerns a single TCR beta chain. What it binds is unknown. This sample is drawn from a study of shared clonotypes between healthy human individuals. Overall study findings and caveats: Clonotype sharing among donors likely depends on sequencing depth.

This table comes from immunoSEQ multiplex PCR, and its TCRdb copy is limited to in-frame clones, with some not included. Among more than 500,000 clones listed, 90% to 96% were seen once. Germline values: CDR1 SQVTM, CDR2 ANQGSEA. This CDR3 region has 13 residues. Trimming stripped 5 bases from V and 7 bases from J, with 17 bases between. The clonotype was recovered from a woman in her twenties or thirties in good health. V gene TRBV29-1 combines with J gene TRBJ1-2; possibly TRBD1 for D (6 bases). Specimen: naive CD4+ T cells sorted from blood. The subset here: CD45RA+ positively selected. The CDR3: CSVWGAALGGYTF. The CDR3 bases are TGCAGCGTTTGGGGGGCCGCTTTAGGTGGCTACACCTTC.